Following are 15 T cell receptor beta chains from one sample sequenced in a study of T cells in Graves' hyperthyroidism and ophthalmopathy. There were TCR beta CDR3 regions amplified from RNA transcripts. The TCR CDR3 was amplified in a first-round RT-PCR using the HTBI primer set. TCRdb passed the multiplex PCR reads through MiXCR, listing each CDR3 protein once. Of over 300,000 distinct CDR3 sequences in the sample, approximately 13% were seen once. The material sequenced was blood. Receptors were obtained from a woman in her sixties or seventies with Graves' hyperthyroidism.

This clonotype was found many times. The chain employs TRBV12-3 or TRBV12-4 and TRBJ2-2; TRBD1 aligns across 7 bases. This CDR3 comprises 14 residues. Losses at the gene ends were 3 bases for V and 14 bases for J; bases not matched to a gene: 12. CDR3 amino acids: CASSLRTGEVGLFF. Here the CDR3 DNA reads TGTGCCAGCAGTTTGAGGACAGGAGAAGTTGGCCTGTTTTTT.

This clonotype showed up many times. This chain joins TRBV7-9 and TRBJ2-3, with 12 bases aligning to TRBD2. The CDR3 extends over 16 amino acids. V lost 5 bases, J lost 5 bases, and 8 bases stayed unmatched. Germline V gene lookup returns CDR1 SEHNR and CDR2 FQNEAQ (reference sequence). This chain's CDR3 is CASSHTSGRRGDTQYF. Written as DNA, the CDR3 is TGTGCCAGCAGCCACACTAGCGGGAGGCGGGGAGATACGCAGTATTTT.

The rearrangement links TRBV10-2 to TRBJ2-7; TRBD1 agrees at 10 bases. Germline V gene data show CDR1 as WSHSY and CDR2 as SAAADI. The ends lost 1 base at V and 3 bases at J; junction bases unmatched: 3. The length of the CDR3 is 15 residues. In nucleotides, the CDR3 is TGCGCCAGCAGTGAGTTTGGACAGGGGGACTACGAGCAGTACTTC. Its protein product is CASSEFGQGDYEQYF.

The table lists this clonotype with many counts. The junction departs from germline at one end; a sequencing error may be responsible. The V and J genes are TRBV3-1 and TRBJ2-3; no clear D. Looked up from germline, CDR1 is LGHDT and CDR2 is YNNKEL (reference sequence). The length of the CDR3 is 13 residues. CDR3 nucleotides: TGTGCCAGCAGCGAAGACAGCACAGATACGCAGTATTTT. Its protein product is CASSEDSTDTQYF.

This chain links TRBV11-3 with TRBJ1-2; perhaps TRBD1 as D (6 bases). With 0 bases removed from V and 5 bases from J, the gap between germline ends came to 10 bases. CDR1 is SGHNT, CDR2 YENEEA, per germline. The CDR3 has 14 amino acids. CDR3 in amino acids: CASSLDGGAYGYTF. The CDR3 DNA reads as TGTGCCAGCAGCTTAGACGGGGGGGCTTATGGCTACACCTTC.

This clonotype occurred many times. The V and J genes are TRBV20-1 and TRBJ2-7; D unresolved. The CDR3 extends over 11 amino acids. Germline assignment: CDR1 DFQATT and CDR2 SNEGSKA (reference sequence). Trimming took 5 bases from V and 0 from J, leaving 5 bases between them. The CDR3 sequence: CSAPDSYEQYF. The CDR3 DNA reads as TGCAGTGCTCCGGACTCCTACGAGCAGTACTTC.

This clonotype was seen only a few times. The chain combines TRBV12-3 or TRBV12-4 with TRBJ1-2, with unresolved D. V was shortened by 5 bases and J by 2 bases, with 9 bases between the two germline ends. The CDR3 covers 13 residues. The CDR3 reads CASSPIGNYGYTF. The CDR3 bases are TGTGCCAGCAGTCCCATTGGAAACTATGGCTACACCTTC.

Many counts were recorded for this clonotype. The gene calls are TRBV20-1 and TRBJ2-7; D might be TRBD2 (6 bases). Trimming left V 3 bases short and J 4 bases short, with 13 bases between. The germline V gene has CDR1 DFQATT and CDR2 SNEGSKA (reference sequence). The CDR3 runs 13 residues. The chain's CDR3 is CSASGSVRYEQYF. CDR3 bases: TGCAGTGCTAGCGGGAGCGTGCGGTACGAGCAGTACTTC.

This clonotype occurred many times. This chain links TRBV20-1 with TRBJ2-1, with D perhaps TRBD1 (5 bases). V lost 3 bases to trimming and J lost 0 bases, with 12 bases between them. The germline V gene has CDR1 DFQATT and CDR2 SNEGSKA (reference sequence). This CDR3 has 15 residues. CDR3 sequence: CSARLGQSSYNEQFF. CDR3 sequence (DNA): TGCAGTGCTAGGCTGGGGCAGAGCTCCTACAATGAGCAGTTCTTC.

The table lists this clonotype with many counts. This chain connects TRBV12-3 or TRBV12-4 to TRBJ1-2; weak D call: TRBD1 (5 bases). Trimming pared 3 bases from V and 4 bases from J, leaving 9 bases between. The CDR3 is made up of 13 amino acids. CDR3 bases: TGTGCCAGCAGTTTTAGGAGGGGCTATGGCTACACCTTC. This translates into CASSFRRGYGYTF.

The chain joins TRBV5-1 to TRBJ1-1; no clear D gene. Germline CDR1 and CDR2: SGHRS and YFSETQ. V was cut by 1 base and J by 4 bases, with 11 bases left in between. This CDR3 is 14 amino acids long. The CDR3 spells CASSLFHPSTEAFF. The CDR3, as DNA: TGCGCCAGCAGCTTGTTTCATCCTTCCACTGAAGCTTTCTTT.

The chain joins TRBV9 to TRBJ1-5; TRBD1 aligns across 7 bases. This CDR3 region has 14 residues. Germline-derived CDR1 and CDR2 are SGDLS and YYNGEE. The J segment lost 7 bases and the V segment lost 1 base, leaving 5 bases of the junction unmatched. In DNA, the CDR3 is TGTGCCAGCAGCGTAACAGGGGCAGGGCAGCCCCAGCATTTT. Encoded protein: CASSVTGAGQPQHF.

For the CDR3, the DNA is TGTGCCAGCAGCCGGACCGGGACAGGGGCCAACGAGCAGTACTTC. Residues: CASSRTGTGANEQYF. The rearrangement links TRBV12-3 or TRBV12-4 to TRBJ2-7; 10 positions match TRBD1. V gave up 6 bases and J gave up 5 bases; unmatched junction bases: 10. This CDR3 spans 15 amino acids.

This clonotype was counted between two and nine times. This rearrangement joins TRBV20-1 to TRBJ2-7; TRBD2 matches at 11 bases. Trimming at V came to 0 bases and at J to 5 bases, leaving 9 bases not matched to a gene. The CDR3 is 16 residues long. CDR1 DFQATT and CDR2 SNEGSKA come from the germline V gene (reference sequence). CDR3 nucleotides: TGCAGTGCTAGAGAGAGAGTGACTAGCGGGAAGAACGAGCAGTACTTC. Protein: CSARERVTSGKNEQYF.

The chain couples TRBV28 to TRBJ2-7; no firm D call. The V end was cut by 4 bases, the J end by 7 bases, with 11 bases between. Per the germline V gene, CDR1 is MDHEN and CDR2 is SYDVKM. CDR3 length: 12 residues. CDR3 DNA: TGTGCCAGCAGTTCCGCCTCGCATGAGCAGTACTTC. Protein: CASSSASHEQYF.